The clone carrying this TCR beta chain is a singleton in its sample. Antigen unknown. Trimming stripped 4 bases from V and 1 base from J, with 8 bases between. The V gene's germline CDR1 is MGHDK and CDR2 SYGVNS. This CDR3 is built from 13 residues. This sample is part of a study of T-cell reconstitution after alpha-beta-depleted transplantation in children. The TCRbeta library was prepared with unique molecular identifiers. TCRdb reprocessed the PCR reads with MiXCR, giving one entry per CDR3 protein. The sample lists about 870,000 distinct CDR3 sequences; roughly 15% were seen once. Study-wide findings and caveats: Surviving recipient T cells and thymic progenitors produced the high day-60 TCRbeta diversity seen in some patients. Reportedly, alpha-beta T cells present about two months post-transplant originated from several hundred expanded clones of graft origin.

The chain carries TRBV25-1 and TRBJ2-7; D is ambiguous. The input for sequencing was PBMCs, mostly from graft donor cells, taken 360 days after TCRalphabeta/CD19-depleted stem cell transplant. The receptor was derived from a male patient younger than 18 who had a stem cell transplant for acute lymphoblastic leukemia, so the T cells may come from the graft donor. The CDR3 DNA sequence: TGTGCCAGCAGTGGTTGGGTGTCCTACGAGCAGTACTTC. It codes for CASSGWVSYEQYF.